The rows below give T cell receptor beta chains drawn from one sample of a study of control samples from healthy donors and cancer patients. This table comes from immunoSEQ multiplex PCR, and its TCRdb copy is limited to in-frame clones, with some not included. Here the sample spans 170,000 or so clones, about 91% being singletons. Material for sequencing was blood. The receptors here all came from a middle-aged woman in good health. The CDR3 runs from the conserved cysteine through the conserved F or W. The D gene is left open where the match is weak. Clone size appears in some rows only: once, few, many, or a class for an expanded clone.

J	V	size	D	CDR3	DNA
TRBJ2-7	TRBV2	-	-	CASRLYRTAGKYEQYF	TGTGCCAGCAGACTCTACCGGACAGCCGGCAAGTACGAGCAGTACTTC
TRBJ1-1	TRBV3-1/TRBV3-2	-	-	CASSQGTLRSTEAFF	TGTGCCAGCAGCCAGGGGACTCTTAGGTCCACTGAAGCTTTCTTT
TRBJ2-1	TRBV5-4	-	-	CASSLPGTYNEQFF	TGTGCCAGCAGCTTGCCAGGGACCTACAATGAGCAGTTCTTC
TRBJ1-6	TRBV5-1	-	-	CASSLGRGSSYNSPLHF	TGCGCCAGCAGTTTGGGACGCGGAAGCTCCTATAATTCACCCCTCCACTTT
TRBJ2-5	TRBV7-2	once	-	CASSLVREETQYF	TGTGCCAGCAGCTTAGTTCGGGAAGAGACCCAGTACTTC
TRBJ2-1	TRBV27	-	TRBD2	CASSPASGGRGEQFF	TGTGCCAGCAGTCCAGCTAGCGGGGGGCGGGGTGAGCAGTTCTTC
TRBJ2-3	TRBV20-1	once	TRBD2	CSASVSGGAADTQYF	TGCAGTGCTAGTGTTAGCGGGGGGGCCGCAGATACGCAGTATTTT
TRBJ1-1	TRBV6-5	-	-	CASSPSGRITEAFF	TGTGCCAGCAGCCCCTCGGGACGGATCACTGAAGCTTTCTTT
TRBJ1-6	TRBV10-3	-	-	CGAREDLGNSPLHF	TGTGGCGCGAGAGAGGACCTAGGGAATTCACCCCTCCACTTT
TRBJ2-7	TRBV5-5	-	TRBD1	CASSLSGTGMYEQYF	TGTGCCAGCAGCTTATCCGGGACAGGGATGTACGAGCAGTACTTC
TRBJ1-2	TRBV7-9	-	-	CASSPVTEGDYGYTF	TGTGCCAGCAGCCCAGTCACGGAGGGCGACTATGGCTACACCTTC
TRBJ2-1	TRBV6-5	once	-	CASSIGVYNEQFF	TGTGCCAGCAGTATAGGGGTTTACAATGAGCAGTTCTTC
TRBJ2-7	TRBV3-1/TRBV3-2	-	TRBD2	CASSPERGLYYEQYF	TGTGCCAGCAGCCCCGAGCGGGGACTCTACTACGAGCAGTACTTC
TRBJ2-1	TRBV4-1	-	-	CASSQDLPSYNEQFF	TGCGCCAGCAGCCAAGACCTCCCGTCCTACAATGAGCAGTTCTTC
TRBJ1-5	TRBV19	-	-	CASSKAGHSNQPQHF	TGTGCCAGTAGTAAGGCCGGCCATAGCAATCAGCCCCAGCATTTT
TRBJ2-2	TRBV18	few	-	CAGSGQGGTGELFF	TGTGCCGGCTCGGGCCAGGGCGGCACCGGGGAGCTGTTTTTT
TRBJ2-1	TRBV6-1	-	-	CASSEGDNEQFF	TGTGCCAGCAGTGAGGGGGACAATGAGCAGTTCTTC
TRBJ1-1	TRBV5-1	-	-	CASSLEGLDTEAFF	TGCGCCAGCAGCTTGGAAGGGCTCGACACTGAAGCTTTCTTT
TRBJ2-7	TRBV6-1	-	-	CASSELAATEGYEQYF	TGTGCCAGCAGTGAATTAGCTGCAACCGAGGGGTACGAGCAGTACTTC
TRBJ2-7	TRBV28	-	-	CASSFQASVQYF	TGTGCCAGCAGTTTTCAGGCCTCCGTGCAGTACTTC
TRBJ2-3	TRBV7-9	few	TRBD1	CASSLGDRIHTDTQYF	TGTGCCAGCAGCTTAGGGGACAGGATCCACACAGATACGCAGTATTTT
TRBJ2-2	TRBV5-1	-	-	CASSLWPTGDGELFF	TGCGCCAGCAGCTTGTGGCCCACCGGGGATGGGGAGCTGTTTTTT
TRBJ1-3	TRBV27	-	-	CASIGYGNTIYF	TGTGCCAGCATCGGTTATGGAAACACCATATATTTT
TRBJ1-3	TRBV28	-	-	CASSTLANTIYF	TGTGCCAGCAGCACCCTTGCAAACACCATATATTTT
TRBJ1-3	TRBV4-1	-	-	CASSQRYFGNTIYF	TGCGCCAGCAGCCAACGCTATTTCGGAAACACCATATATTTT
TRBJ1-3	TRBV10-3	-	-	CAIRPASSGNTIYF	TGTGCCATAAGACCGGCGAGCTCTGGAAACACCATATATTTT
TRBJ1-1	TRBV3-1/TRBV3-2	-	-	CASSQPGPGGEAFF	TGTGCCAGCAGCCAACCAGGCCCGGGGGGTGAAGCTTTCTTT
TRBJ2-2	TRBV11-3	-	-	CASSLGRGSRANTGELFF	TGTGCCAGCAGCTTAGGTAGGGGGTCCAGAGCGAACACCGGGGAGCTGTTTTTT
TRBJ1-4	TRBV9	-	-	CASSVGTVVNEKLFF	TGTGCCAGCAGCGTAGGGACAGTAGTCAATGAAAAACTGTTTTTT
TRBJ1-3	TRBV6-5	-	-	CATRYGNTIYF	TGTGCCACCCGATATGGAAACACCATATATTTT
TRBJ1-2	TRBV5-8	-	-	CASKAYGYTF	TGTGCCAGCAAGGCCTATGGCTACACCTTC
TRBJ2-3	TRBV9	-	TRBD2	CASSPPGLASDTQYF	TGTGCCAGCAGCCCACCTGGACTAGCGTCTGATACGCAGTATTTT
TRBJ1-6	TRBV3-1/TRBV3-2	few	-	CASSQAQGNSPLHF	TGTGCCAGCAGCCAAGCTCAGGGAAATTCACCCCTCCACTTT
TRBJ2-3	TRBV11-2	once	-	CASSFVQADTQYF	TGTGCCAGCAGCTTCGTCCAGGCGGATACGCAGTATTTT
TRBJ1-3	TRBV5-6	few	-	CASSLHGGNTIYF	TGTGCCAGCAGCCTCCACGGGGGCAACACCATATATTTT
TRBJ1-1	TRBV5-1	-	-	CASSLGQTMNTEAFF	TGCGCCAGCAGCTTAGGGCAGACCATGAACACTGAAGCTTTCTTT
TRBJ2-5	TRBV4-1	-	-	CASSQIGDGQETQYF	TGCGCCAGCAGCCAGATCGGCGATGGTCAAGAGACCCAGTACTTC
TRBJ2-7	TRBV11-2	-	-	CASSLGSYEQYF	TGTGCCAGCAGCTTGGGATCCTACGAGCAGTACTTC
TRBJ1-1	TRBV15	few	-	CATSRGVEGPTEAFF	TGTGCCACCAGCAGGGGGGTCGAGGGGCCCACTGAAGCTTTCTTT
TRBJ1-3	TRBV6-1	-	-	CASSEVPAATGIGNTIYF	TGTGCCAGCAGTGAAGTTCCGGCAGCCACCGGTATCGGAAACACCATATATTTT
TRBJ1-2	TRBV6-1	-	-	CASSEATDYGYTF	TGTGCCAGCAGTGAAGCGACGGACTATGGCTACACCTTC
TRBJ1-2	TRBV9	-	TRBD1	CASSSQGTGGNYGYTF	TGTGCCAGCAGCTCCCAGGGCACAGGGGGGAACTATGGCTACACCTTC
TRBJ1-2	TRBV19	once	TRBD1	CASSSGTGSNYGYTF	TGTGCCAGTAGTTCCGGGACAGGGTCTAACTATGGCTACACCTTC
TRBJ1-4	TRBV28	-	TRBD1	CASSTGTGAEKLFF	TGTGCCAGCAGCACCGGGACAGGGGCCGAAAAACTGTTTTTT
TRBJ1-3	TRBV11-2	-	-	CASSLFGANSGNTIYF	TGTGCCAGCAGCTTATTCGGGGCGAACTCTGGAAACACCATATATTTT
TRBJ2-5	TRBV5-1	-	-	CASSLGMAETQYF	TGCGCCAGCAGCTTGGGTATGGCGGAGACCCAGTACTTC
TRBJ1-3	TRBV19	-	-	CASSKEGVGNTIYF	TGTGCCAGTAGTAAGGAAGGGGTTGGAAACACCATATATTTT
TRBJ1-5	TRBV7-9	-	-	CASSPLGGTGNQPQHF	TGTGCCAGCAGCCCACTTGGGGGTACGGGCAATCAGCCCCAGCATTTT
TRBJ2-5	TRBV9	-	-	CASSVGGGAAETQYF	TGTGCCAGCAGCGTAGGAGGGGGGGCTGCAGAGACCCAGTACTTC
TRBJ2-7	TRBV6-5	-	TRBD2	CASKVSGGSSYEQYF	TGTGCCAGCAAAGTAAGCGGGGGATCCTCCTACGAGCAGTACTTC
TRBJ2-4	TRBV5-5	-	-	CASRDLYRKNIQYF	TGTGCCAGCAGGGATCTCTACAGGAAAAACATTCAGTACTTC